The 20 T cell receptor beta chains listed next were all sequenced from one sample in a study of blood T cell repertoires in COVID-19. TCRdb's copy holds only in-frame clones and misses some; the assay was immunoSEQ multiplex PCR. The table includes roughly 100,000 clones, 84% detected once. Sequenced sample: peripheral blood. The receptors derive from a human donor in a cohort sampled during active or convalescent COVID-19.

This clone appeared a few times. V gene TRBV3-1 (or the pseudogene TRBV3-2) combines with J gene TRBJ1-1; 7 positions match TRBD1. CDR1 is LGHDT and CDR2 is YNNKEL in the germline V gene (reference sequence). There are 11 residues in the CDR3. V dropped 8 bases and J dropped 6; count of bases not matched to a gene: 3. For the CDR3, the DNA is TGTGCCAGCCAGGGGGGAGCTGAAGCTTTCTTT. It codes for CASQGGAEAFF.

The rearrangement joins TRBV6-5 to TRBJ2-5; possibly TRBD1 for D (6 bases). The germline V gene encodes CDR1 MNHEY and CDR2 SVGAGI. V was trimmed by 8 bases and J by 3 bases, leaving 13 bases between them. The CDR3 spans 13 residues. CDR3 DNA sequence: TGTGCCAGCGGTCGGGACAAAAAAGAGACCCAGTACTTC. Residues: CASGRDKKETQYF.

The CDR3 region is CASSFLDRDGNTIYF. The CDR3 DNA follows: TGTGCCAGCAGCTTCTTGGACAGGGATGGAAACACCATATATTTT. The rearrangement uses TRBV11-2 and TRBJ1-3; TRBD1 matches 8 bases. CDR1 and CDR2 (germline): SGHAT, FQNNGV. The V segment lost 3 bases and the J segment 3 bases; nucleotides outside the gene matches: 4. CDR3 length: 15 residues.

This clone has just one count. The V and J genes are TRBV9 and TRBJ2-4; 8 positions match TRBD2. Germline CDR1 and CDR2: SGDLS and YYNGEE. This CDR3 region has 18 residues. J gave up 5 bases and V 0 bases, and 13 bases lay outside the gene matches. This chain's CDR3 is CASSVGGGVAGLQNIQYF. The CDR3 region has the DNA TGTGCCAGCAGCGTAGGGGGAGGGGTAGCGGGGCTTCAAAACATTCAGTACTTC.

The chain employs TRBV7-2 and TRBJ1-1; D remains unclear. CDR1 is SGHTA, CDR2 FQGNSA, per germline. CDR3 length equals 15 residues. V lost 5 bases, J lost 3 bases, and 16 bases lay in between. CDR3 DNA sequence: TGTGCCAGCAGCATAAACCGGGGAGGTGACACTGAAGCTTTCTTT. Protein: CASSINRGGDTEAFF.

The chain joins TRBV2 to TRBJ2-3; D not resolved. Germline-derived CDR1 and CDR2 are SNHLY and FYNNEI. The CDR3 totals 12 residues. Trimming cost V 4 bases and J 5 bases, with 7 bases left between them. CDR3 loop: CASSVTRDTQYF. CDR3 nucleotide sequence: TGTGCCAGCAGTGTCACACGAGATACGCAGTATTTT. The full variable domain, with the rest looked up from reference TRBV2 and TRBJ2-3, is EPEVTQTPSHQVTQMGQEVILRCVPISNHLYFYWYRQILGQKVEFLVSFYNNEISEKSEIFDDQFSVERPDGSNFTLKIRSTKLEDSAMYFCASSVTRDTQYFGPGTRLTVL.

This chain uses TRBV12-5 with TRBJ2-3, with TRBD2 identical over 7 bases. V dropped 3 bases and J dropped 3; count of bases not matched to a gene: 3. Germline lookup yields CDR1 LGHNT and CDR2 FRNRAP. The CDR3 has 14 residues. The CDR3 DNA follows: TGTGCTAGTGGTTTTTGGACTAGAACAGATACGCAGTATTTT. Translating it yields CASGFWTRTDTQYF.

The chain carries TRBV10-1 and TRBJ2-2, with D possibly TRBD1 on 7 matching bases. V was trimmed by 2 bases and J by 5 bases, leaving 15 bases between them. The CDR3 runs 16 residues. The V gene's germline CDR1 is WNHNN and CDR2 SYGVQD (reference sequence). CDR3 amino acids: CASSETSTGRTGELFF. The CDR3 nucleotides are TGCGCCAGCAGTGAGACCTCGACAGGGAGGACCGGGGAGCTGTTTTTT.

J is TRBJ1-2 and V is TRBV12-3 or TRBV12-4; the D is unclear. The CDR3 extends over 12 amino acids. V lost 3 bases and J lost 5, with 7 bases in between. The CDR3 coding sequence is TGTGCCAGCAGTTTTACCAGTTATGGCTACACCTTC. It codes for CASSFTSYGYTF.

This chain uses TRBV2 with TRBJ2-5, with 15 positions matching TRBD2. The V gene's germline CDR1 is SNHLY and CDR2 FYNNEI. V lost 6 bases and J lost 2; bases outside the gene matches: 7. The CDR3 covers 17 residues. The CDR3 DNA reads TGTGCCAGCAGCGCAACGGGACTAGCGGGGGGACAAGAGACCCAGTACTTC. Protein: CASSATGLAGGQETQYF. The full variable domain, in which reference TRBV2 and TRBJ2-5 provide the parts outside the CDR3, is EPEVTQTPSHQVTQMGQEVILRCVPISNHLYFYWYRQILGQKVEFLVSFYNNEISEKSEIFDDQFSVERPDGSNFTLKIRSTKLEDSAMYFCASSATGLAGGQETQYFGPGTRLLVL.

This chain joins TRBV6-4 and TRBJ1-1, with TRBD1 identical over 10 bases. The junction had 4 bases not matched to a gene; V was cut back by 6 bases and J by 3 bases. The CDR3 is 14 amino acids. CDR1 is MRHNA, CDR2 SNTAGT, per germline. The DNA for the CDR3 is TGTGCCAGCAGCCAAGGGACAGGGGACACTGAAGCTTTCTTT. Its translation: CASSQGTGDTEAFF.

The chain employs TRBV29-1 and TRBJ1-2, with 7 bases that match TRBD1. The junction had 3 bases not matched to a gene; V was cut back by 3 bases and J by 2 bases. The length of the CDR3 is 13 residues. The germline V gene has CDR1 SQVTM and CDR2 ANQGSEA. CDR3 residues: CSVDTGVNYGYTF. CDR3 nucleotide sequence: TGCAGCGTTGATACAGGGGTCAACTATGGCTACACCTTC. The variable domain in full, completed from reference TRBV29-1 and TRBJ1-2, reads SAVISQKPSRDICQRGTSLTIQCQVDSQVTMMFWYRQQPGQSLTLIATANQGSEATYESGFVIDKFPISRPNLTFSTLTVSNMSPEDSSIYLCSVDTGVNYGYTFGSGTRLTVV.

V and J are TRBV5-1 and TRBJ1-4, with D possibly matching TRBD1 (5 bases). Trimming took off 5 bases at V and 8 bases at J, with 16 bases between the two ends. The CDR3 runs 14 residues. Germline V gives CDR1 SGHRS, CDR2 YFSETQ. The CDR3 loop reads CASSVGGIEEKLFF. CDR3 coding DNA: TGCGCCAGCAGTGTTGGGGGGATAGAGGAAAAACTGTTTTTT. The variable domain in full, completed from reference TRBV5-1 and TRBJ1-4, reads KAGVTQTPRYLIKTRGQQVTLSCSPISGHRSVSWYQQTPGQGLQFLFEYFSETQRNKGNFPGRFSGRQFSNSRSEMNVSTLELGDSALYLCASSVGGIEEKLFFGSGTQLSVL.

This CDR3 is CASSRVGNEKLFF. CDR3 bases: TGTGCCAGCAGCCGGGTGGGTAATGAAAAACTGTTTTTT. The chain employs TRBV5-6 and TRBJ1-4, with no clear D. CDR1 is SGHDT, CDR2 YYEEEE, per germline. Trimming removed 4 bases at V and 4 bases at J, with 8 bases between. The CDR3 loop spans 13 amino acids.

The J gene is TRBJ1-4, the V gene TRBV2, with TRBD1 matching over 7 bases. CDR3 length: 13 amino acids. V lost 7 bases and J lost 6; bases outside the gene matches: 5. CDR1 is SNHLY and CDR2 is FYNNEI in the germline V gene. CDR3 in amino acids: CASNEDRDEKLFF. Written as DNA, the CDR3 is TGTGCCAGCAACGAAGACAGGGATGAAAAACTGTTTTTT.

This chain links TRBV2 with TRBJ1-5, with D possibly TRBD1 on 5 matching bases. The germline gives CDR1 SNHLY, CDR2 FYNNEI. The CDR3 contains 12 residues. V was trimmed by 8 bases and J by 4 bases, leaving 9 bases between them. The CDR3 coding sequence is TGTGCCAGCGGAGACAGAAATCAGCCCCAGCATTTT. This encodes CASGDRNQPQHF.

This chain uses TRBV27 with TRBJ2-5, with a weak D call TRBD2 (6 bases). V gave up 2 bases and J gave up 7 bases, with 20 bases separating them. From germline, CDR1 is MNHEY and CDR2 SMNVEV (reference sequence). The CDR3 is 16 amino acids. CDR3 in amino acids: CASSLLGSGFGGTQYF. For the CDR3, the DNA is TGTGCCAGCAGTTTACTCGGGAGCGGTTTTGGGGGGACCCAGTACTTC.

This clone was recorded only once. V gene TRBV6-5 combines with J gene TRBJ2-1; 8 bases match TRBD1. The ends lost 6 bases at V and 2 bases at J; junction bases unmatched: 3. In germline, CDR1 is MNHEY, CDR2 SVGAGI. The CDR3 runs 14 residues. CDR3 sequence reads: CASRRTGTYNEQFF. In nucleotides, the CDR3 is TGTGCCAGCAGGAGGACAGGGACCTACAATGAGCAGTTCTTC.

J is TRBJ2-3 and V is TRBV5-1; the D gene is possibly TRBD1 (6 bases). Germline CDR1 reads SGHRS; CDR2 reads YFSETQ. The CDR3 has 16 amino acids. The V end was cut by 0 bases, the J end by 2 bases, with 13 bases between. CDR3 amino acids: CASSLEQGTPTDTQYF. CDR3 bases: TGCGCCAGCAGCTTGGAACAGGGAACCCCCACAGATACGCAGTATTTT.

The chain carries TRBV2 and TRBJ1-4; perhaps TRBD1 as D (5 bases). Germline loops: CDR1 SNHLY, CDR2 FYNNEI. The V gene lost 4 bases and the J gene lost 0 bases, with 15 bases spanning the gap. The CDR3 consists of 17 residues. The CDR3 protein is CASSGLGGRATNEKLFF. The CDR3 DNA reads TGTGCCAGCAGTGGTTTGGGGGGAAGGGCAACTAATGAAAAACTGTTTTTT. The full variable domain, its missing parts supplied by reference TRBV2 and TRBJ1-4, is EPEVTQTPSHQVTQMGQEVILRCVPISNHLYFYWYRQILGQKVEFLVSFYNNEISEKSEIFDDQFSVERPDGSNFTLKIRSTKLEDSAMYFCASSGLGGRATNEKLFFGSGTQLSVL.